These 29 T cell receptor beta chains originate from one sample sequenced in a study of cytomegalovirus exposure and HLA in healthy donors. It was with 60 Vbeta and 13 Jbeta primers that the PCR ran. Using immunoSEQ multiplex PCR, the repertoire was profiled, and TCRdb retains in-frame clones only, with some absent. Of roughly 45,000 clones listed, roughly 63% are singletons. The source material was PBMCs. The receptors come from a man aged 60 to 69 in good health and CMV-seropositive.

The J gene is TRBJ2-7, the V gene TRBV9; 13 positions match TRBD2. After removal of 3 bases from V and 7 bases from J, the junction contained 4 bases not matched to a gene. The CDR3 loop spans 14 amino acids. In germline, CDR1 is SGDLS, CDR2 YYNGEE. The CDR3 here is CASSGPGLAGEQYF. CDR3 nucleotide sequence: TGTGCCAGCAGCGGACCGGGACTAGCGGGGGAGCAGTACTTC. The full variable domain, completed using reference TRBV9 and TRBJ2-7, is DSGVTQTPKHLITATGQRVTLRCSPRSGDLSVYWYQQSLDQGLQFLIQYYNGEERAKGNILERFSAQQFPDLHSELNLSSLELGDSALYFCASSGPGLAGEQYFGPGTRLTVT.

The V gene is TRBV29-1, the J gene TRBJ2-7; 7 bases agree with TRBD1. CDR3 length: 13 residues. The J segment lost 3 bases and the V segment lost 2 bases, leaving 4 bases of the junction unmatched. The V gene's germline CDR1 is SQVTM and CDR2 ANQGSEA. CDR3 loop: CSVETGAGYEQYF. CDR3 in DNA: TGCAGCGTTGAAACAGGGGCTGGCTACGAGCAGTACTTC.

This chain joins TRBV9 and TRBJ2-7; 9 bases map to TRBD2. J lost 5 bases, V lost 1 base, and 10 bases had no gene match. CDR1 is SGDLS and CDR2 is YYNGEE in the germline V gene. CDR3 size: 16 residues. In DNA, the CDR3 is TGTGCCAGCAGCGTAAAGGGGTCTAGCGGGATCAACGAGCAGTACTTC. Protein product: CASSVKGSSGINEQYF.

This chain links TRBV29-1 with TRBJ2-7, with TRBD2 matching over 16 bases. V lost 2 bases and J lost 0; bases outside the gene matches: 19. The CDR3 consists of 22 residues. CDR1 and CDR2 from the germline V gene are SQVTM and ANQGSEA. The CDR3 nucleotides read TGCAGCGTTGAACCGCACGGGGGACTAGCGGGAGGGCCTCCCAAGAGCTCCTACGAGCAGTACTTC. Translated: CSVEPHGGLAGGPPKSSYEQYF.

The V gene is TRBV5-6, the J gene TRBJ2-1; 7 nucleotides align to TRBD2. Germline trimming cut 2 bases from V and 0 bases from J; bases unmatched to any gene: 2. CDR1 and CDR2 (germline): SGHDT, YYEEEE. The CDR3 extends over 15 amino acids. CDR3 in amino acids: CASSFRGSSYNEQFF. The CDR3 bases are TGTGCCAGCAGCTTCCGCGGGAGCTCCTACAATGAGCAGTTCTTC.

The chain has TRBV29-1 and TRBJ2-7, with 8 positions matching TRBD1. J gave up 7 bases and V 3 bases, and 14 bases lay outside the gene matches. The CDR3 is 15 amino acids. Germline-derived CDR1 and CDR2 are SQVTM and ANQGSEA. CDR3 sequence (DNA): TGCAGCGTTGATTGGGGGACAGGTCTATCTGGTGAGCAGTACTTC. This encodes CSVDWGTGLSGEQYF.

This clone was counted a few times. The rearrangement joins TRBV4-3 to TRBJ2-3; perhaps TRBD1 as D (6 bases). The length of the CDR3 is 14 residues. V was shortened by 0 bases and J by 4 bases, with 8 bases between the two germline ends. Germline CDR1 is LGHNA and CDR2 is YSLEER. The CDR3 sequence is CASSQDTGSDTQYF. In DNA form, the CDR3 reads TGCGCCAGCAGCCAAGATACAGGGTCAGATACGCAGTATTTT.

The V and J genes are TRBV5-4 and TRBJ1-3; D is perhaps TRBD1 (5 bases). V lost 6 bases to trimming and J lost 1 base, with 14 bases between them. The CDR3 runs 15 residues. Germline V lookup: CDR1 SGHNT, CDR2 YYREEE (reference sequence). The CDR3 DNA is TGTGCCAGCACCACAGGCCCACTATCTGGAAACACCATATATTTT. Its protein is CASTTGPLSGNTIYF.

The J gene is TRBJ2-7, the V gene TRBV11-2; no firm D call. The V gene lost 1 base and the J gene lost 3 bases, with 4 bases spanning the gap. CDR1 SGHAT and CDR2 FQNNGV come from the germline V gene. The CDR3 spans 12 residues. In nucleotides, the CDR3 is TGTGCCAGCAGCTTAGTTAACTACGAGCAGTACTTC. This sequence encodes CASSLVNYEQYF.

The chain combines TRBV7-9 with TRBJ1-1, with a weak D call TRBD1 (5 bases). Trimming left V 5 bases short and J 1 base short, with 11 bases between. The CDR3 loop spans 14 amino acids. Germline-derived CDR1 and CDR2 are SEHNR and FQNEAQ (reference sequence). The CDR3 DNA follows: TGTGCCAGCAGCCCCACAGACAGGAACACTGAAGCTTTCTTT. Protein sequence: CASSPTDRNTEAFF. The full variable domain, its missing parts supplied by reference TRBV7-9 and TRBJ1-1, is DTGVSQNPRHKITKRGQNVTFRCDPISEHNRLYWYRQTLGQGPEFLTYFQNEAQLEKSRLLSDRFSAERPKGSFSTLEIQRTEQGDSAMYLCASSPTDRNTEAFFGQGTRLTVV.

This rearrangement joins TRBV7-6 to TRBJ2-3; no definite D call. Looked up from germline, CDR1 is SGHVS and CDR2 is FNYEAQ. V lost 4 bases to trimming and J lost 0 bases, with 8 bases between them. CDR3 length: 14 amino acids. CDR3 residues: CASSSSLSTDTQYF. The DNA for the CDR3 is TGTGCCAGCAGCTCGTCGCTAAGCACAGATACGCAGTATTTT.

This chain links TRBV4-1 with TRBJ1-3; D unresolved. The CDR3 is made up of 14 amino acids. Germline CDR1 MGHRA, CDR2 YSYEKL. Trimming removed 0 bases from V and 3 bases from J, with 6 bases in between. The CDR3 sequence: CASSQDPVGNTIYF. The CDR3 DNA reads TGCGCCAGCAGCCAAGATCCAGTTGGAAACACCATATATTTT.

V gene TRBV29-1 combines with J gene TRBJ2-5; D perhaps matches TRBD2 (6 bases). V shed 1 base and J shed 0 bases, with 6 bases lying between them. The CDR3 sequence is 13 residues long. Per the germline V gene, CDR1 is SQVTM and CDR2 is ANQGSEA. Written as DNA, the CDR3 is TGCAGCGTTGAAGTAGCGGACCAAGAGACCCAGTACTTC. This gives the protein CSVEVADQETQYF. The full variable domain, with the rest looked up from reference TRBV29-1 and TRBJ2-5, is SAVISQKPSRDICQRGTSLTIQCQVDSQVTMMFWYRQQPGQSLTLIATANQGSEATYESGFVIDKFPISRPNLTFSTLTVSNMSPEDSSIYLCSVEVADQETQYFGPGTRLLVL.

In nucleotides, the CDR3 is TGCGCCAGCAGCCAGGGGGCGAGCGTTGTTGAGAACTATGGCTACACCTTC. As protein: CASSQGASVVENYGYTF. This chain links TRBV5-1 with TRBJ1-2; TRBD1 matches 8 bases. CDR3 length: 17 amino acids. V lost 4 bases to trimming and J lost 2 bases; unmatched junction nucleotides: 13. In germline, CDR1 is SGHRS, CDR2 YFSETQ.

V and J are TRBV29-1 and TRBJ2-3, with a possible D match to TRBD1 (5 bases). The germline CDR1 and CDR2 sequences are SQVTM and ANQGSEA. The length of the CDR3 is 14 residues. Between the trimmed V and J ends, which lost 6 bases and 2 bases, there was a span of 15 bases. The CDR3 loop is CSVGLIAYTDTQYF. The CDR3 nucleotides read TGCAGCGTGGGGCTGATAGCTTACACAGATACGCAGTATTTT.

This clone was detected only a few times. V is TRBV30 and J is TRBJ1-2; weak D call: TRBD1 (5 bases). Trimming took 8 bases from V and 4 from J, leaving 20 bases between them. This CDR3 is 14 amino acids long. Germline-derived CDR1 and CDR2 are GTSNPN and SVGIG (reference sequence). CDR3: CAGRTREGSYGYTF. DNA for the CDR3: TGTGCCGGCCGAACGAGGGAGGGGAGCTATGGCTACACCTTC.

The J gene is TRBJ1-1, the V gene TRBV18; the D is unclear. There are 14 residues in the CDR3. From germline, CDR1 is KGHSH and CDR2 LQKENI. The germline V and J ends were trimmed by 3 bases and 1 base, with 9 bases remaining between them. The CDR3 reads CASSPQTGNTEAFF. The DNA of the CDR3 is TGTGCCAGCTCACCTCAGACTGGGAACACTGAAGCTTTCTTT.

In its sample, this clone was seen once. This sequence joins TRBV29-1 and TRBJ2-1; D is possibly TRBD2 (6 bases). The CDR3 is 13 residues long. In germline, CDR1 is SQVTM, CDR2 ANQGSEA. V lost 4 bases to trimming and J lost 2 bases, with 9 bases between them. Here the CDR3 reads CSVGAGPYNEQFF. The CDR3 coding sequence is TGCAGCGTTGGGGCGGGACCCTACAATGAGCAGTTCTTC.

The chain joins TRBV27 to TRBJ2-3; the D gene is possibly TRBD1 (5 bases). V shed 0 bases and J shed 5 bases, with 18 bases lying between them. The CDR3 contains 17 residues. Germline V CDR1 and CDR2: MNHEY, SMNVEV (reference sequence). CDR3 residues: CASSLSKVRQGGDTQYF. CDR3 bases: TGTGCCAGCAGTTTATCGAAAGTTCGGCAGGGTGGAGATACGCAGTATTTT.

This clone has more than one count but fewer than ten. The chain uses TRBV7-6 and TRBJ1-3; 10 bases fit TRBD1. Trimming cost V 5 bases and J 3 bases; bases outside gene matches: 7. The CDR3 runs to 16 residues. Germline CDR1 SGHVS, CDR2 FNYEAQ. The DNA of the CDR3 is TGTGCCAGCAGCCCAACCCGGACAGGGGGTGGAAACACCATATATTTT. Translating it yields CASSPTRTGGGNTIYF.

The J gene is TRBJ1-1, the V gene TRBV10-3; TRBD1 agrees at 12 bases. CDR3 length: 16 residues. V shed 6 bases and J 0 bases; nucleotides not matched to a gene: 5. Looked up from germline, CDR1 is ENHRY and CDR2 is SYGVKD. The CDR3 region has the DNA TGTGCCATCAGGGGACAGGGGGCTTCGGTGAACACTGAAGCTTTCTTT. Its translation: CAIRGQGASVNTEAFF.

The genes are TRBV7-2 and TRBJ2-1, with a possible D match to TRBD2 (6 bases). Germline CDR1 is SGHTA and CDR2 is FQGNSA. V lost 4 bases to trimming and J lost 5 bases, with 15 bases between them. This CDR3 has 15 residues. The CDR3 DNA sequence: TGTGCCAGCAGCTCGGGACTGTCAAGAGACAATGAGCAGTTCTTC. This gives the protein CASSSGLSRDNEQFF.

This sequence joins TRBV7-3 and TRBJ1-1; perhaps TRBD1 as D (6 bases). Germline loops: CDR1 SGHTA, CDR2 FQGTGA. The CDR3 has 15 residues. Trimming cost V 1 base and J 4 bases, with 13 bases left between them. CDR3 sequence (DNA): TGTGCCAGCAGCTTAATAGGGGGTGTCGGCACTGAAGCTTTCTTT. It translates to CASSLIGGVGTEAFF.

This clone was seen a few times. The chain's CDR3 is CASTLSLAGGLSSYNEQFF. In DNA, the CDR3 is TGTGCCAGCACTCTTTCACTAGCGGGAGGGCTGAGCTCCTACAATGAGCAGTTCTTC. This sequence joins TRBV7-6 and TRBJ2-1; 13 bases line up with TRBD2. J lost 0 bases, V lost 7 bases, and 12 bases had no gene match. The CDR3 length is 19 residues. The V gene's germline CDR1 is SGHVS and CDR2 FNYEAQ.

Only one count was recorded for this clone. The CDR3 bases are TGTGCCAGCAAACGGGATTTGCTAACCTACGAGCAGTACTTC. It encodes CASKRDLLTYEQYF. V is TRBV6-5 and J is TRBJ2-7; D might be TRBD2 (5 bases). The CDR3 has 14 amino acids. With 7 bases removed from V and 2 bases from J, the gap between germline ends came to 15 bases. The germline gives CDR1 MNHEY, CDR2 SVGAGI.

The chain carries TRBV7-9 and TRBJ1-2; D is uncertain. V was pared by 6 bases and J by 8 bases, with 13 bases between. Germline assignment: CDR1 SEHNR and CDR2 FQNEAQ (reference sequence). This CDR3 comprises 12 residues. This chain's CDR3 is CASSYLTEGYTF. CDR3 in DNA: TGTGCCAGCAGTTACCTTACAGAAGGCTACACCTTC.

This clone was seen only once. V and J are TRBV10-1 and TRBJ2-2; TRBD2 matches at 7 bases. After removal of 3 bases from V and 3 bases from J, the junction contained 7 bases not matched to a gene. Germline V gene sequence: CDR1 WNHNN, CDR2 SYGVQD (reference sequence). The CDR3 runs 16 residues. The CDR3 coding sequence is TGCGCCAGCAGTGAAATCGGCGGGAGTGACACCGGGGAGCTGTTTTTT. It translates to CASSEIGGSDTGELFF.

V usage is TRBV30 and J usage is TRBJ1-5; D uncertain. V was pared by 2 bases and J by 0 bases, with 11 bases between. The CDR3 loop spans 15 amino acids. Germline loops: CDR1 GTSNPN, CDR2 SVGIG (reference sequence). This chain's CDR3 is CAWSRGGNSNQPQHF. The CDR3 DNA follows: TGTGCCTGGAGTCGAGGAGGGAATAGCAATCAGCCCCAGCATTTT. Together with reference TRBV30 and TRBJ1-5, the CDR3 gives the full variable domain: SQTIHQWPATLVQPVGSPLSLECTVEGTSNPNLYWYRQAAGRGLQLLFYSVGIGQISSEVPQNLSASRPQDRQFILSSKKLLLSDSGFYLCAWSRGGNSNQPQHFGDGTRLSIL.

The rearrangement joins TRBV11-2 to TRBJ2-1, with a possible D match to TRBD1 (5 bases). The V end lost 5 bases, the J end lost 10 bases, and 9 bases lay between the germline ends. CDR3 length: 11 residues. The germline CDR1 and CDR2 sequences are SGHAT and FQNNGV. The CDR3 nucleotides read TGTGCCAGCAGCCATACAGGAGAGCAGTTCTTC. Protein: CASSHTGEQFF.